Below, 18 T cell receptor beta chains from the same sample are listed, as sequenced in a study of shared clonotypes between healthy human individuals. TCRdb keeps only in-frame clones here, not all; method: immunoSEQ multiplex PCR. The table has about 690,000 clones, about 90% seen once. Sequencing was performed on memory CD8+ T cells from PBMCs. Subset indicated: CD45RO+ cells pooled with CCR7-negative TemRA cells. The receptors were sampled from a man between 18 and 29 years old in good health. Some clones in this sample may be carry-over from other donors' samples.

The V and J genes are TRBV28 and TRBJ1-2; D possibly corresponds to TRBD1 (5 bases). V dropped 1 base and J dropped 4 bases, with 13 bases sitting between them. This CDR3 is 15 amino acids long. In germline, CDR1 is MDHEN, CDR2 SYDVKM. The CDR3 nucleotides are TGTGCCAGCAGTTTATCGGTTCAGGGCAGCTATGGCTACACCTTC. As protein: CASSLSVQGSYGYTF.

V and J are TRBV29-1 and TRBJ2-7, with 8 bases that match TRBD2. V shed 7 bases, J shed 3 bases, and the junction held 8 bases outside the gene matches. Germline loops: CDR1 SQVTM, CDR2 ANQGSEA. The CDR3 has 13 residues. The CDR3 loop reads CSASWTSSYEQYF. Here the CDR3 DNA reads TGCAGCGCCAGCTGGACTAGCAGCTACGAGCAGTACTTC.

The chain joins TRBV4-1 to TRBJ1-4; possible D gene TRBD1, 5 bases. V was cut by 4 bases and J by 7 bases, with 13 bases left in between. The CDR3 has 14 amino acids. CDR1 and CDR2 from the germline V gene are MGHRA and YSYEKL. The CDR3 coding sequence is TGCGCCAGCAGCCGTCAGGGAGAGCGTGAAAAACTGTTTTTT. Protein product: CASSRQGEREKLFF.

This clone was counted once. The chain carries TRBV6-5 and TRBJ2-7; 7 bases align to TRBD2. The CDR3 extends over 14 amino acids. The V and J ends lost 0 bases and 6 bases, in that order; junction bases with no gene match: 5. CDR1 and CDR2 (germline): MNHEY, SVGAGI. CDR3 bases: TGTGCCAGCAGTTACTCGATGCCGGGGGGCGAGCAGTACTTC. Translating gives CASSYSMPGGEQYF.

The chain has TRBV9 and TRBJ2-1; D is unresolved. The CDR3 contains 15 residues. CDR1 is SGDLS and CDR2 is YYNGEE in the germline V gene. V was trimmed by 0 bases and J by 1 base, leaving 8 bases between them. The CDR3 protein is CASSVDVSSYNEQFF. In nucleotides, the CDR3 is TGTGCCAGCAGCGTAGATGTGTCATCCTACAATGAGCAGTTCTTC.

The J gene is TRBJ1-5, the V gene TRBV9; 7 bases align to TRBD1. This CDR3 contains 14 residues. Trimming took 3 bases from V and 3 from J; bases not matched to a gene: 3. Per germline, CDR1 SGDLS and CDR2 YYNGEE. CDR3 in DNA: TGTGCCAGCAGCGGCGGGACAGTCAATCAGCCCCAGCATTTT. It yields the protein CASSGGTVNQPQHF.

This clone has a single count. The chain links TRBV7-9 to TRBJ1-2, with 9 bases that match TRBD1. V was pared by 1 base and J by 4 bases, with 4 bases of the junction left unmatched. This CDR3 has 15 amino acids. CDR1 and CDR2 from the germline V gene are SEHNR and FQNEAQ (reference sequence). CDR3 DNA: TGTGCCAGCAGCTTAGGACAGGGGGGGATCTATGGCTACACCTTC. Its translation is CASSLGQGGIYGYTF.

The chain recombines TRBV9 with TRBJ1-4; D call uncertain. Germline V gene lookup returns CDR1 SGDLS and CDR2 YYNGEE. The CDR3 is 12 residues long. V was shortened by 4 bases and J by 8 bases, with 9 bases between the two germline ends. CDR3 coding DNA: TGTGCCAGCAGCCCCCGGGAAGAAAAACTGTTTTTT. This codes for CASSPREEKLFF.

This chain connects TRBV15 to TRBJ2-1; TRBD2 matches at 7 bases. Germline CDR1 reads LNHNV; CDR2 reads YYDKDF (reference sequence). The CDR3 spans 14 residues. V lost 7 bases and J lost 3; bases outside the gene matches: 6. This CDR3 is CATNPGGSYNEQFF. The CDR3 DNA sequence: TGTGCCACCAACCCCGGCGGGAGCTACAATGAGCAGTTCTTC.

The chain uses TRBV28 and TRBJ2-2; D might be TRBD1 (6 bases). The CDR3 is 14 residues long. Germline loops: CDR1 MDHEN, CDR2 SYDVKM. Between the trimmed V and J ends, which lost 5 bases and 7 bases, there was a span of 14 bases. CDR3 amino acids: CASSNTGWSGELFF. Here the CDR3 DNA reads TGTGCCAGCAGTAACACAGGGTGGAGCGGGGAGCTGTTTTTT.

DNA for the CDR3: TGCGCCAGCAGCCAAGATCTTAGGACGGGCTCCTACGAGCAGTACTTC. It translates to CASSQDLRTGSYEQYF. The chain recombines TRBV4-1 with TRBJ2-7; D gene ambiguous. Per the germline V gene, CDR1 is MGHRA and CDR2 is YSYEKL. The CDR3 spans 16 residues. V was shortened by 0 bases and J by 0 bases, with 12 bases between the two germline ends.

This clone appeared a single time. The V and J genes are TRBV7-3 and TRBJ1-2; 7 nucleotides agree with TRBD1. V shed 5 bases and J 5 bases; nucleotides not matched to a gene: 11. Germline V CDR1 and CDR2: SGHTA, FQGTGA. CDR3 length: 15 amino acids. The CDR3 is CASSGFNRGAYGYTF. The CDR3 coding sequence is TGTGCCAGCAGCGGCTTCAACAGGGGCGCTTATGGCTACACCTTC.

The rearrangement uses TRBV6-5 and TRBJ1-1; D ambiguous. V was clipped by 2 bases and J by 3 bases, with 13 bases between them. This CDR3 comprises 15 residues. Germline CDR1 MNHEY, CDR2 SVGAGI. CDR3: CASSYREKLDTEAFF. The CDR3 coding sequence is TGTGCCAGCAGTTACAGGGAGAAGTTGGACACTGAAGCTTTCTTT.

V usage is TRBV19 and J usage is TRBJ2-5; D is ambiguous. The germline V gene encodes CDR1 LNHDA and CDR2 SQIVND (reference sequence). Trimming removed 6 bases at V and 5 bases at J, with 10 bases between. The CDR3 contains 12 residues. The CDR3 nucleotides read TGTGCCAGTAGAGGGTTGAGGGAGACCCAGTACTTC. Its translation: CASRGLRETQYF.

This chain connects TRBV27 to TRBJ1-3; no firm D call. Germline CDR1 MNHEY, CDR2 SMNVEV (reference sequence). Trimming took 5 bases from V and 0 from J, leaving 8 bases between them. The CDR3 contains 14 residues. The CDR3 region is CASSPSLSGNTIYF. The CDR3 DNA reads as TGTGCCAGCAGTCCCAGCCTCTCTGGAAACACCATATATTTT.

The chain combines TRBV6-5 with TRBJ2-2, with D maybe TRBD2 (7 bases). This CDR3 has 14 amino acids. The V gene lost 5 bases and the J gene lost 13 bases, with 20 bases spanning the gap. Per germline, CDR1 MNHEY and CDR2 SVGAGI. The CDR3 nucleotides read TGTGCCAGCAGTCTAGGGAGGGGGGACCTTGTGCTGTTTTTT. Encoded protein: CASSLGRGDLVLFF.

The rearrangement joins TRBV6-1 to TRBJ2-1, with 9 bases identical to TRBD2. Germline CDR1 MNHNS, CDR2 SASEGT. V gave up 3 bases and J gave up 3 bases; unmatched junction bases: 9. CDR3 size: 17 residues. This CDR3 is CASSETRLAGLYNEQFF. For the CDR3, the DNA is TGTGCCAGCAGTGAGACCCGTCTAGCGGGACTCTACAATGAGCAGTTCTTC.

The chain joins TRBV7-2 to TRBJ1-1, with D possibly being TRBD1 (5 bases). Germline V gives CDR1 SGHTA, CDR2 FQGNSA. V was cut by 4 bases and J by 1 base, with 10 bases left in between. The CDR3 consists of 14 residues. The CDR3 DNA reads TGTGCCAGCAGCTATGGGACCGCGAACACTGAAGCTTTCTTT. The encoded protein is CASSYGTANTEAFF.